Described below is a single T cell receptor beta chain sequence and its context. The antigen is unknown. The sample originates from a study of cytomegalovirus exposure and HLA in healthy donors. Primers for the PCR totalled 60 Vbeta and 13 Jbeta. Produced via immunoSEQ multiplex PCR; TCRdb's table is partial and in-frame only. In the table there are approximately 96,000 clones, around two thirds of which are singletons. Overall study findings and caveats: The authors enumerated some 170 TCR beta chains as linked to cytomegalovirus.

Sequencing was done on a sample of PBMCs. This sequence was found in a male donor in good health and CMV-seronegative.

This CDR3 is CASRLTGEQPQHF. DNA of the CDR3: TGTGCCAGCAGGTTGACAGGGGAGCAGCCCCAGCATTTT. This chain links TRBV2 with TRBJ1-5, with 8 bases matching TRBD1. Germline values: CDR1 SNHLY, CDR2 FYNNEI. The CDR3 spans 13 residues. Germline trimming cut 6 bases from V and 7 bases from J; bases unmatched to any gene: 5.